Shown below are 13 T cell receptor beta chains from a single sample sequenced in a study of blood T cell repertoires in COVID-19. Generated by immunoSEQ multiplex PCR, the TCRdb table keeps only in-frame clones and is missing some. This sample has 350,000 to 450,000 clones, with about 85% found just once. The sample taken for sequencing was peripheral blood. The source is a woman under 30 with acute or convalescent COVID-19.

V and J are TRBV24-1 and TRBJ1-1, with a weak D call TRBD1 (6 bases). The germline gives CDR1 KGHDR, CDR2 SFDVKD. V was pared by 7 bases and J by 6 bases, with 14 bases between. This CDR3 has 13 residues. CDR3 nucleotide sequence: TGTGCCACCAGCCAGGGGAAGGGGGCTGAAGCTTTCTTT. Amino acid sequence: CATSQGKGAEAFF.

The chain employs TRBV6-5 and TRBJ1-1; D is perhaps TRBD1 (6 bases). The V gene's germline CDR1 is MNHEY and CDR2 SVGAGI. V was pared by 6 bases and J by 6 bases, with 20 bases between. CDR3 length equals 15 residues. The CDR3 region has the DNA TGTGCCAGCAGATTCGACCCACAGGGCTGGGCTGAAGCTTTCTTT. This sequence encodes CASRFDPQGWAEAFF.

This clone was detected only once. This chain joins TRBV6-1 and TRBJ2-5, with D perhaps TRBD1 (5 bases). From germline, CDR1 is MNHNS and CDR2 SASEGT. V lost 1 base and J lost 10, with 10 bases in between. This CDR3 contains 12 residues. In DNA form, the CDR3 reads TGTGCCAGCAGTGAAGTGTGGGGCGACCAGTACTTC. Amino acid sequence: CASSEVWGDQYF.

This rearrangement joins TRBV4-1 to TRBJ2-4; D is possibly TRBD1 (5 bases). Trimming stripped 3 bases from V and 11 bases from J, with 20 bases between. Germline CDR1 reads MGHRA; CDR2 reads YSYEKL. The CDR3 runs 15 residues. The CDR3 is CASSQDGHLPAFQYF. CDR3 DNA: TGCGCCAGCAGCCAGGACGGACACCTACCGGCTTTTCAGTACTTC.

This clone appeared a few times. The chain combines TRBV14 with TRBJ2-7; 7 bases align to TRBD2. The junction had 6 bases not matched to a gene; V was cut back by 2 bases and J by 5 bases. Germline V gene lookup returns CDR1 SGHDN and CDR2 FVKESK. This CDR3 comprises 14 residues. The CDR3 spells CASSQWGGSDEQYF. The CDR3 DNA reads TGTGCCAGCAGCCAATGGGGGGGAAGCGACGAGCAGTACTTC.

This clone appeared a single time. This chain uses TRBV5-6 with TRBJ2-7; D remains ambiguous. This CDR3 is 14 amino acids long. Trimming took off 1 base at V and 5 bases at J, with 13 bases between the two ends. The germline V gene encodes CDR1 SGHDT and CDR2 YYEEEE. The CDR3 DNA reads TGTGCCAGCAGCTTGACTTCCTACGTTGACGAGCAGTACTTC. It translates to CASSLTSYVDEQYF.

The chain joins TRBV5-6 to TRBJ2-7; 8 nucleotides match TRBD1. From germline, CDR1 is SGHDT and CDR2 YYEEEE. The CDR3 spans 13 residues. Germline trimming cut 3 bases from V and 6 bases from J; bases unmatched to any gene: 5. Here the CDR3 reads CASSYRTGREQYF. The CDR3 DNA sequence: TGTGCCAGCAGCTACAGGACAGGGCGCGAGCAGTACTTC.

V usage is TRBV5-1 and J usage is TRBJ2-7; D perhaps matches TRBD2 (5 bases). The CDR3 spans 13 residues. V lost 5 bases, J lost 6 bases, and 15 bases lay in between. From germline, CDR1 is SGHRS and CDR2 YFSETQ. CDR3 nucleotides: TGCGCCAGCAGTCTCCTGGAGGACGGCGAGCAGTACTTC. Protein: CASSLLEDGEQYF.

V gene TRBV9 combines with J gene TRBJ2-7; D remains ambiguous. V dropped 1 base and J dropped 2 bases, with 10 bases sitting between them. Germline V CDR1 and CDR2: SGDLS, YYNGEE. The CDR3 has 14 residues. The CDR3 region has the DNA TGTGCCAGCAGCGTAAGTCCCACAGCCTACGAGCAGTACTTC. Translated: CASSVSPTAYEQYF.

Here the CDR3 reads CASSLAGQVTSAGELFF. Written as DNA, the CDR3 is TGTGCCAGCAGCTTGGCTGGACAGGTAACGTCTGCCGGGGAGCTGTTTTTT. The chain couples TRBV7-9 to TRBJ2-2; 7 bases line up with TRBD1. The CDR3 sequence is 17 residues long. Germline V gene sequence: CDR1 SEHNR, CDR2 FQNEAQ (reference sequence). V was pared by 3 bases and J by 6 bases, with 13 bases of the junction left unmatched.

CDR3 in amino acids: CASSPEGTGVWETQYF. The CDR3 DNA follows: TGTGCCAGCAGCCCCGAGGGGACAGGGGTTTGGGAGACCCAGTACTTC. The J gene is TRBJ2-5, the V gene TRBV7-8, with 10 bases matching TRBD1. Germline lookup yields CDR1 SGHVS and CDR2 FQNEAQ. This CDR3 comprises 16 residues. Trimming removed 5 bases from V and 5 bases from J; junction bases left unmatched: 11.

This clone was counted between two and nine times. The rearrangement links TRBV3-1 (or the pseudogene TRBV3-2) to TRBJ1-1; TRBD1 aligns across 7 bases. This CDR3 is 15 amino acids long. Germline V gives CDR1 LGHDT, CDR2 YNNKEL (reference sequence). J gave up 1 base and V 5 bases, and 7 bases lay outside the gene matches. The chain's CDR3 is CASSFYTGANTEAFF. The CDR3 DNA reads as TGTGCCAGCAGCTTTTATACAGGGGCGAACACTGAAGCTTTCTTT.

The CDR3 DNA follows: TGTGCCAGCAGTCCCCGGACTAGCGGGTACCAAGAGACCCAGTACTTC. Encoded protein: CASSPRTSGYQETQYF. The chain recombines TRBV27 with TRBJ2-5; 11 bases map to TRBD2. The germline CDR1 and CDR2 sequences are MNHEY and SMNVEV (reference sequence). This CDR3 spans 16 amino acids. Unmatched junction bases numbered 5, after V lost 5 bases and J lost 0 bases.